Below are 17 T cell receptor beta chains sequenced from a single sample in a study of beta chain features in type 1 diabetes. TCRB transcripts that were expressed got sequenced, as all of the isolated RNA had been reverse transcribed. TCRdb keeps only in-frame clones here, not all; method: immunoSEQ multiplex PCR. The sample holds about 330,000 clones, 8% to 13% seen once. The sequenced material came from naive CD4+ T cells from blood. These receptors all come from a woman between 25 and 40 years old in good health.

This chain connects TRBV15 to TRBJ2-2, with D tentatively TRBD2 (5 bases). The CDR3 totals 14 residues. The germline V gene has CDR1 LNHNV and CDR2 YYDKDF (reference sequence). Trimming stripped 5 bases from V and 2 bases from J, with 9 bases between. The CDR3 protein is CATSGRSNTGELFF. Written as DNA, the CDR3 is TGTGCCACCAGCGGGAGATCCAACACCGGGGAGCTGTTTTTT.

V usage is TRBV28 and J usage is TRBJ2-5; D unresolved. V lost 3 bases, J lost 1 base, and 9 bases lay in between. The CDR3 has 14 residues. CDR1 and CDR2 (germline): MDHEN, SYDVKM. In nucleotides, the CDR3 is TGTGCCAGCAGTTTGGAGCCCCTCCAAGAGACCCAGTACTTC. Translating it yields CASSLEPLQETQYF.

The table lists this clone with a few counts. The V and J genes are TRBV2 and TRBJ2-6; TRBD1 aligns across 8 bases. Germline CDR1 SNHLY, CDR2 FYNNEI. The CDR3 has 16 amino acids. V was clipped by 7 bases and J by 2 bases; unmatched bases: 7. CDR3 coding DNA: TGTGCCAGCACGGGGACAGGCGTCGCTGGGGCCAACGTCCTGACTTTC. Translation: CASTGTGVAGANVLTF.

This clone was found a few times. The chain combines TRBV7-3 with TRBJ2-1; 8 positions agree with TRBD1. The CDR3 is 15 residues long. With 5 bases clipped from V and 6 bases from J, the junction kept 9 bases outside the gene matches. Germline V gene sequence: CDR1 SGHTA, CDR2 FQGTGA. CDR3 amino acids: CASSGRQGSLNEQFF. CDR3 in DNA: TGTGCCAGCAGCGGACGACAGGGGAGCCTCAATGAGCAGTTCTTC.

The rearrangement joins TRBV28 to TRBJ2-7; TRBD2 aligns across 10 bases. V gave up 5 bases and J gave up 2 bases; unmatched junction bases: 9. The CDR3 runs to 16 residues. Germline V gene lookup returns CDR1 MDHEN and CDR2 SYDVKM. The CDR3, as DNA: TGTGCCAGCAGTGGGGATAGCGGGAGGCCCACCTACGAGCAGTACTTC. It encodes CASSGDSGRPTYEQYF.

The rearrangement links TRBV28 to TRBJ2-7; 11 positions agree with TRBD2. In germline, CDR1 is MDHEN, CDR2 SYDVKM. After removal of 6 bases from V and 2 bases from J, the junction contained 9 bases not matched to a gene. The length of the CDR3 is 16 residues. CDR3 region: CASSEGSGRGTYEQYF. CDR3 coding DNA: TGTGCCAGCAGCGAGGGTAGCGGGAGGGGGACCTACGAGCAGTACTTC.

In its sample, this clone was seen a few times. The V and J genes are TRBV28 and TRBJ2-7; 12 bases line up with TRBD2. V dropped 2 bases and J dropped 8; count of bases not matched to a gene: 4. The length of the CDR3 is 14 residues. Germline V lookup: CDR1 MDHEN, CDR2 SYDVKM. CDR3 region: CASSLETSGGQQYF. The CDR3 DNA reads as TGTGCCAGCAGTTTAGAGACTAGCGGGGGCCAGCAGTACTTC. The complete variable domain, with remaining parts taken from reference TRBV28 and TRBJ2-7, reads DVKVTQSSRYLVKRTGEKVFLECVQDMDHENMFWYRQDPGLGLRLIYFSYDVKMKEKGDIPEGYSVSREKKERFSLILESASTNQTSMYLCASSLETSGGQQYFGPGTRLTVT.

This clone was observed a handful of times. This rearrangement joins TRBV29-1 to TRBJ1-1; TRBD1 agrees at 10 bases. Germline V gene lookup returns CDR1 SQVTM and CDR2 ANQGSEA. The CDR3 is 12 amino acids. With V trimmed by 7 bases and J by 5 bases, 4 bases remained unmatched. CDR3: CSGDRGGTEAFF. Here the CDR3 DNA reads TGCAGCGGGGACAGGGGAGGGACTGAAGCTTTCTTT.

There are a few counts of this clone. The chain carries TRBV7-2 and TRBJ2-2; TRBD2 agrees at 12 bases. V lost 10 bases to trimming and J lost 5 bases; unmatched junction nucleotides: 8. Germline CDR1 SGHTA, CDR2 FQGNSA. The CDR3 consists of 15 residues. The CDR3 region is CATQLAGGRTGELFF. The DNA of the CDR3 is TGTGCCACCCAACTAGCGGGAGGCCGGACCGGGGAGCTGTTTTTT.

This clone appeared a few times. V usage is TRBV30 and J usage is TRBJ1-5; 9 bases are shared with TRBD1. In germline, CDR1 is GTSNPN, CDR2 SVGIG (reference sequence). The V gene end was trimmed by 2 bases and the J gene end by 7 bases; junction bases not matched to a gene: 9. The CDR3 has 15 amino acids. The CDR3 nucleotides read TGTGCCTGGAGTACGGACAGGGGACAGGGCCAGCCCCAGCATTTT. Amino acids: CAWSTDRGQGQPQHF.

This clone showed up just a few times. The chain links TRBV9 to TRBJ1-5; D is ambiguous. V lost 6 bases and J lost 5, with 18 bases in between. The germline gives CDR1 SGDLS, CDR2 YYNGEE. The CDR3 covers 15 residues. The CDR3 nucleotides are TGTGCCAGCAACAAGCTAGGAGGGAACGATCAGCCCCAGCATTTT. Translating it yields CASNKLGGNDQPQHF.

This clone was detected only a few times. This sequence joins TRBV18 and TRBJ1-1; 8 nucleotides agree with TRBD1. This CDR3 contains 15 residues. The ends lost 5 bases at V and 4 bases at J; junction bases unmatched: 9. The germline V gene encodes CDR1 KGHSH and CDR2 LQKENI. For the CDR3, the DNA is TGTGCCAGCTCATCAAGACAGGGGAGGATCACTGAAGCTTTCTTT. This gives the protein CASSSRQGRITEAFF. The whole variable domain, remainder taken from reference TRBV18 and TRBJ1-1, is NAGVMQNPRHLVRRRGQEARLRCSPMKGHSHVYWYRQLPEEGLKFMVYLQKENIIDESGMPKERFSAEFPKEGPSILRIQQVVRGDSAAYFCASSSRQGRITEAFFGQGTRLTVV.

This clone was seen a few times. This sequence joins TRBV5-1 and TRBJ2-1; D is undetermined. The germline V gene has CDR1 SGHRS and CDR2 YFSETQ. CDR3 length: 16 residues. Deletions cut 0 bases from V and 0 bases from J, with 10 bases between. DNA of the CDR3: TGCGCCAGCAGCTTGGGGCTAGAGGCCTCCTACAATGAGCAGTTCTTC. As protein: CASSLGLEASYNEQFF.

This clone has a handful of counts. The chain combines TRBV5-6 with TRBJ2-3, with TRBD2 matching over 9 bases. The length of the CDR3 is 15 residues. V lost 4 bases and J lost 6; bases outside the gene matches: 9. Germline V gene lookup returns CDR1 SGHDT and CDR2 YYEEEE. The DNA of the CDR3 is TGTGCCAGCAGCCGACCGGGACTAGCTTTTGATACGCAGTATTTT. Translation gives CASSRPGLAFDTQYF.

This clone was seen a handful of times. V gene TRBV4-1 combines with J gene TRBJ2-3; TRBD2 matches 13 bases. The CDR3 totals 17 residues. Germline assignment: CDR1 MGHRA and CDR2 YSYEKL. The V segment lost 3 bases and the J segment 4 bases; nucleotides outside the gene matches: 7. In DNA, the CDR3 is TGCGCCAGCAGCCACGCCGGGACTAGCGGGAAGGCAGATACGCAGTATTTT. This encodes CASSHAGTSGKADTQYF.

This chain uses TRBV30 with TRBJ2-1; 16 positions agree with TRBD2. This CDR3 is 18 amino acids long. Germline V gene sequence: CDR1 GTSNPN, CDR2 SVGIG (reference sequence). J was trimmed by 5 bases and V by 3 bases; bases with no gene match: 10. CDR3 region: CAWSQGLAGGPVNNEQFF. The DNA of the CDR3 is TGTGCCTGGAGCCAGGGACTAGCGGGAGGGCCGGTCAACAATGAGCAGTTCTTC.

This clone was observed a handful of times. In DNA, the CDR3 is TGTGCCAGCAGCCAAGAAGGCAGGGGTATAACAGATACGCAGTATTTT. It translates to CASSQEGRGITDTQYF. The chain uses TRBV4-2 and TRBJ2-3, with a weak D call TRBD1 (6 bases). Deletions cut 0 bases from V and 3 bases from J, with 13 bases between. The CDR3 has 16 residues. The germline gives CDR1 LGHNA, CDR2 YNFKEQ.